The 7 T cell receptor beta chains below all came from one sample that was sequenced in a study of shared clonotypes between healthy human individuals. Some clones are missing from TCRdb's copy, which holds only in-frame ones; the method was immunoSEQ multiplex PCR. The sample lists about 380,000 clones, about 96% occurring once. Sequences were obtained from memory CD8+ T cells sorted from blood. Subset here: CD45RO+ cells pooled with CCR7-negative TemRA cells. Source of these receptors: a man aged 25 to 45 in good health.

This chain joins TRBV4-1 and TRBJ2-7, with 8 bases identical to TRBD2. The CDR3 is 19 amino acids. With V trimmed by 1 base and J by 3 bases, 17 bases remained unmatched. Germline CDR1 MGHRA, CDR2 YSYEKL. CDR3 region: CASSQGLSTQAGANYEQYF. Written as DNA, the CDR3 is TGCGCCAGCAGCCAAGGCCTGTCGACCCAAGCGGGGGCGAACTACGAGCAGTACTTC.

The CDR3 reads CASSLGREYSGANVLTF. DNA of the CDR3: TGTGCCAGCAGCTTAGGCAGGGAGTACTCTGGGGCCAACGTCCTGACTTTC. The chain joins TRBV5-4 to TRBJ2-6; D possibly matches TRBD1 or TRBD2 (5 bases each). V was cut by 2 bases and J by 0 bases, with 12 bases left in between. This CDR3 spans 17 amino acids. CDR1 and CDR2 from the germline V gene are SGHNT and YYREEE (reference sequence).

This sequence joins TRBV30 and TRBJ1-4, with 9 bases lining up with TRBD1. V shed 1 base, J shed 7 bases, and the junction held 4 bases outside the gene matches. The CDR3 is made up of 14 amino acids. Germline values: CDR1 GTSNPN, CDR2 SVGIG (reference sequence). The CDR3 coding sequence is TGTGCCTGGAGTGGGGGACAGGGAGGTGAAAAACTGTTTTTT. As protein: CAWSGGQGGEKLFF.

V usage is TRBV7-2 and J usage is TRBJ2-5; maybe TRBD1 (5 bases). The CDR3 consists of 14 residues. Trimming shortened V by 5 bases and J by 4 bases, and 14 bases separated the two germline ends. Per the germline V gene, CDR1 is SGHTA and CDR2 is FQGNSA. The CDR3 reads CASSRGTKLETQYF. The CDR3, as DNA: TGTGCCAGCAGCAGGGGCACTAAGTTAGAGACCCAGTACTTC. Supplemented by reference TRBV7-2 and TRBJ2-5, the full variable domain reads GAGVSQSPSNKVTEKGKDVELRCDPISGHTALYWYRQSLGQGLEFLIYFQGNSAPDKSGLPSDRFSAERTGGSVSTLTIQRTQQEDSAVYLCASSRGTKLETQYFGPGTRLLVL.

V is TRBV9 and J is TRBJ2-3; TRBD2 might be the D (6 bases). The CDR3 runs 16 residues. Germline loops: CDR1 SGDLS, CDR2 YYNGEE. V lost 2 bases, J lost 3 bases, and 16 bases lay in between. This chain's CDR3 is CASSVDRSGVTDTQYF. The CDR3 nucleotides are TGTGCCAGCAGCGTCGACCGTAGCGGAGTGACAGATACGCAGTATTTT.

The chain has TRBV14 and TRBJ1-2; D gene uncertain. Trimming left V 4 bases short and J 1 base short, with 7 bases between. Germline V CDR1 and CDR2: SGHDN, FVKESK. This CDR3 is 13 amino acids long. CDR3 residues: CASSRTVNYGYTF. CDR3 nucleotides: TGTGCCAGCAGCCGAACAGTTAACTATGGCTACACCTTC.

The chain couples TRBV9 to TRBJ2-2, with TRBD1 matching over 8 bases. V gave up 3 bases and J gave up 6 bases; unmatched junction bases: 1. Germline loops: CDR1 SGDLS, CDR2 YYNGEE. The CDR3 runs to 13 residues. The CDR3 DNA follows: TGTGCCAGCAGCGCGACAGGGGCCGGGGAGCTGTTTTTT. Protein: CASSATGAGELFF.